These 30 T cell receptor beta chains originate from one sample sequenced in a study of blood T cell repertoires in COVID-19. Generated by immunoSEQ multiplex PCR, the TCRdb table keeps only in-frame clones and is missing some. The sample holds 55,000 to 70,000 clones, 80% to 90% seen once. Material for sequencing was peripheral blood. These receptors all come from a woman younger than 30 with acute or convalescent COVID-19.

The CDR3 DNA follows: TGTGCCAGCAGTTATCCCAGGGACTCTGGAAACACCATATATTTT. The encoded protein is CASSYPRDSGNTIYF. The chain couples TRBV6-5 to TRBJ1-3; perhaps TRBD1 as D (5 bases). Trimming removed 3 bases from V and 0 bases from J, with 9 bases in between. The CDR3 has 15 amino acids. Per the germline V gene, CDR1 is MNHEY and CDR2 is SVGAGI.

V and J are TRBV11-3 and TRBJ2-3, with TRBD1 as a possible D gene (6 bases). Germline CDR1 and CDR2: SGHNT and YENEEA. This CDR3 has 16 amino acids. The V end lost 2 bases, the J end lost 2 bases, and 14 bases lay between the germline ends. CDR3 sequence (DNA): TGTGCCAGCAGCTTAAGGGACACTAGATACACAGATACGCAGTATTTT. Translating gives CASSLRDTRYTDTQYF.

J is TRBJ1-6 and V is TRBV9, with D possibly matching TRBD1 (6 bases). The CDR3 spans 14 residues. V lost 6 bases to trimming and J lost 7 bases, with 14 bases between them. The V gene's germline CDR1 is SGDLS and CDR2 YYNGEE. In DNA, the CDR3 is TGTGCCAGCAACCAGGGGATGATGAATTCACCCCTCCACTTT. The encoded protein is CASNQGMMNSPLHF.

The V and J genes are TRBV9 and TRBJ2-1, with D maybe TRBD2 (6 bases). Germline CDR1 is SGDLS and CDR2 is YYNGEE. The CDR3 spans 15 residues. Deletions cut 3 bases from V and 2 bases from J, with 12 bases between. This CDR3 reads CASSDSGTPYNEQFF. The DNA of the CDR3 is TGTGCCAGCAGCGATAGCGGAACCCCCTACAATGAGCAGTTCTTC. The whole variable domain, remainder taken from reference TRBV9 and TRBJ2-1, is DSGVTQTPKHLITATGQRVTLRCSPRSGDLSVYWYQQSLDQGLQFLIQYYNGEERAKGNILERFSAQQFPDLHSELNLSSLELGDSALYFCASSDSGTPYNEQFFGPGTRLTVL.

The rearrangement joins TRBV6-2 or TRBV6-3 to TRBJ1-5; the D gene is possibly TRBD1 (5 bases). The V end was cut by 4 bases, the J end by 7 bases, with 17 bases between. The CDR3 covers 15 residues. Germline CDR1 is MNHEY and CDR2 is SVGEGT. The CDR3 bases are TGTGCCAGCAGTTCTACCAGGGCCCCAGGGCAGCCCCAGCATTTT. Protein: CASSSTRAPGQPQHF.

The V call is TRBV9, the J call TRBJ2-7, with D maybe TRBD1 (5 bases). CDR3 size: 14 residues. The germline V gene has CDR1 SGDLS and CDR2 YYNGEE. Between the trimmed V and J ends, which lost 0 bases and 3 bases, there was a span of 10 bases. The chain's CDR3 is CASSVGRVYYEQYF. The CDR3, as DNA: TGTGCCAGCAGCGTAGGCAGGGTCTACTACGAGCAGTACTTC.

The chain links TRBV12-3 or TRBV12-4 to TRBJ2-1; tentatively, D is TRBD2 (6 bases). CDR3 length equals 13 residues. Trimming shortened V by 1 base and J by 8 bases, and 9 bases separated the two germline ends. The CDR3 here is CASSLGGAYEQFF. CDR3 coding DNA: TGTGCCAGCAGTTTAGGCGGGGCCTATGAGCAGTTCTTC.

The V and J genes are TRBV5-8 and TRBJ1-2; weak D call: TRBD1 (5 bases). Germline V gene data show CDR1 as SGHTS and CDR2 as YDEGEE. Between the trimmed V and J ends, which lost 1 base and 2 bases, there was a span of 6 bases. This CDR3 contains 13 residues. The CDR3 sequence is CASSLRQNYGYTF. The CDR3, as DNA: TGTGCCAGCAGCTTGAGACAGAACTATGGCTACACCTTC.

This clone has a handful of counts. This rearrangement joins TRBV4-1 to TRBJ1-3, with D perhaps TRBD1 (5 bases). CDR3 length: 18 residues. Trimming stripped 3 bases from V and 1 base from J, with 19 bases between. CDR1 and CDR2 (germline): MGHRA, YSYEKL. CDR3 region: CASSQVGLAGRSGNTIYF. The CDR3, as DNA: TGCGCCAGCAGCCAGGTGGGCCTGGCAGGGAGGTCTGGAAACACCATATATTTT.

This clone was counted once. This chain uses TRBV6-5 with TRBJ2-1; D may be TRBD1 (6 bases). Germline CDR1 reads MNHEY; CDR2 reads SVGAGI. The CDR3 totals 15 residues. V shed 6 bases and J shed 3 bases, with 15 bases lying between them. DNA of the CDR3: TGTGCCAGCAGACCTACGGGACATAACTACAATGAGCAGTTCTTC. This codes for CASRPTGHNYNEQFF.

The chain employs TRBV4-3 and TRBJ2-3; D unclear. Germline CDR1 is LGHNA and CDR2 is YSLEER. The V end lost 3 bases, the J end lost 8 bases, and 12 bases lay between the germline ends. The CDR3 is made up of 13 amino acids. The chain's CDR3 is CASSQKVLLTQYF. Written as DNA, the CDR3 is TGCGCCAGCAGCCAGAAAGTGTTACTTACGCAGTATTTT.

Ten or more counts support this clone. The chain combines TRBV5-4 with TRBJ1-6; D gene uncertain. V was shortened by 0 bases and J by 7 bases, with 11 bases between the two germline ends. There are 15 residues in the CDR3. Germline assignment: CDR1 SGHNT and CDR2 YYREEE (reference sequence). The CDR3 region is CASSLGMGRNSPLHF. The CDR3 bases are TGTGCCAGCAGCTTGGGGATGGGGAGGAATTCACCCCTCCACTTT.

This chain joins TRBV29-1 and TRBJ2-1; TRBD2 aligns across 10 bases. Germline V gene data show CDR1 as SQVTM and CDR2 as ANQGSEA. V trimming: 6 bases; J trimming: 9 bases; junction bases outside the gene matches: 14. CDR3 length: 15 amino acids. CDR3 bases: TGCAGCGTCCTCGCGGAGCGGGGGGGCCTAGGTGAGCAGTTCTTC. Protein product: CSVLAERGGLGEQFF.

This CDR3 reads CASRKSGADYSNQPQHF. Written as DNA, the CDR3 is TGTGCCAGCAGAAAAAGCGGGGCGGACTATAGCAATCAGCCCCAGCATTTT. This sequence joins TRBV28 and TRBJ1-5, with D perhaps matching TRBD1 (5 bases). Germline CDR1 reads MDHEN; CDR2 reads SYDVKM. V was clipped by 6 bases and J by 0 bases, with 18 bases between them. The CDR3 is 17 amino acids.

The chain couples TRBV28 to TRBJ1-4, with D hard to call. V was trimmed by 10 bases and J by 0 bases, leaving 12 bases between them. Germline lookup yields CDR1 MDHEN and CDR2 SYDVKM. The CDR3 runs 14 residues. CDR3 protein: CAIRGSATNEKLFF. The CDR3 DNA is TGTGCCATCCGAGGGTCTGCAACTAATGAAAAACTGTTTTTT. Drawing the rest from reference TRBV28 and TRBJ1-4, the complete variable domain is DVKVTQSSRYLVKRTGEKVFLECVQDMDHENMFWYRQDPGLGLRLIYFSYDVKMKEKGDIPEGYSVSREKKERFSLILESASTNQTSMYLCAIRGSATNEKLFFGSGTQLSVL.

This clone has only one observation. This chain connects TRBV5-6 to TRBJ1-3, with a tentative D call TRBD1 (5 bases). The CDR3 is 14 residues long. From germline, CDR1 is SGHDT and CDR2 YYEEEE. Trimming stripped 0 bases from V and 3 bases from J, with 7 bases between. CDR3 amino acids: CASSLGQNGNTIYF. CDR3 DNA: TGTGCCAGCAGCTTGGGACAGAATGGAAACACCATATATTTT.

The CDR3 DNA reads TGTGCCAGCAGCTTAGAAAACAGGTCTAATTCCCGAAATTCACCCCTCCACTTT. It specifies CASSLENRSNSRNSPLHF. The rearrangement uses TRBV11-3 and TRBJ1-6, with D perhaps matching TRBD1 (5 bases). Germline values: CDR1 SGHNT, CDR2 YENEEA. Trimming pared 0 bases from V and 7 bases from J, leaving 19 bases between. The CDR3 spans 18 residues.

V gene TRBV6-5 combines with J gene TRBJ1-1; possible D gene TRBD1, 5 bases. Germline CDR1 MNHEY, CDR2 SVGAGI. CDR3 size: 12 residues. Trimming left V 5 bases short and J 11 bases short, with 15 bases between. The CDR3 loop reads CASSPTGTLAFF. CDR3 in DNA: TGTGCCAGCAGTCCCACCGGGACTTTGGCTTTCTTT.

V gene TRBV5-6 combines with J gene TRBJ2-3, with 8 bases fitting TRBD1. Germline trimming cut 0 bases from V and 0 bases from J; bases unmatched to any gene: 3. This CDR3 comprises 16 residues. Germline values: CDR1 SGHDT, CDR2 YYEEEE. CDR3 coding DNA: TGTGCCAGCAGCTTGGGGCAGGGGGCGAGCACAGATACGCAGTATTTT. The encoded protein is CASSLGQGASTDTQYF.

DNA for the CDR3: TGTGCCAGTAGCAGGACAGGGGAAGGCTATAGCAATCAGCCCCAGCATTTT. As protein: CASSRTGEGYSNQPQHF. The chain employs TRBV19 and TRBJ1-5, with 9 nucleotides matching TRBD1. Germline CDR1 and CDR2: LNHDA and SQIVND (reference sequence). Trimming at V came to 6 bases and at J to 0 bases, leaving 9 bases not matched to a gene. The CDR3 extends over 17 amino acids.

The J gene is TRBJ2-5, the V gene TRBV5-5; D is perhaps TRBD2 (7 bases). From germline, CDR1 is SGHKS and CDR2 YYEKEE (reference sequence). The CDR3 has 15 residues. V lost 4 bases, J lost 4 bases, and 17 bases lay in between. CDR3 sequence: CASSPGGARRETQYF. In DNA form, the CDR3 reads TGTGCCAGCAGCCCGGGGGGCGCCAGGAGAGAGACCCAGTACTTC. The full variable domain, with the rest looked up from reference TRBV5-5 and TRBJ2-5, is DAGVTQSPTHLIKTRGQQVTLRCSPISGHKSVSWYQQVLGQGPQFIFQYYEKEERGRGNFPDRFSARQFPNYSSELNVNALLLGDSALYLCASSPGGARRETQYFGPGTRLLVL.

The chain has TRBV19 and TRBJ2-1; unclear D gene. In germline, CDR1 is LNHDA, CDR2 SQIVND (reference sequence). Trimming took 9 bases from V and 4 from J, leaving 7 bases between them. The CDR3 consists of 11 residues. CDR3 residues: CASQQYNEQFF. CDR3 nucleotide sequence: TGTGCCAGCCAACAATACAATGAGCAGTTCTTC. Variable domain in full (rest from reference TRBV19 and TRBJ2-1): DGGITQSPKYLFRKEGQNVTLSCEQNLNHDAMYWYRQDPGQGLRLIYYSQIVNDFQKGDIAEGYSVSREKKESFPLTVTSAQKNPTAFYLCASQQYNEQFFGPGTRLTVL.

V and J are TRBV2 and TRBJ1-1; 7 positions agree with TRBD1. V was pared by 6 bases and J by 4 bases, with 8 bases of the junction left unmatched. Germline V gene lookup returns CDR1 SNHLY and CDR2 FYNNEI. The CDR3 consists of 14 residues. The CDR3 is CASRTGTVGTEAFF. In DNA, the CDR3 is TGTGCCAGCAGAACCGGGACAGTAGGCACTGAAGCTTTCTTT.

This chain links TRBV7-2 with TRBJ1-1, with D uncertain. The CDR3 runs to 15 residues. The germline gives CDR1 SGHTA, CDR2 FQGNSA. The V and J ends lost 4 bases and 1 base respectively, with 13 bases between them. The CDR3 sequence is CASSSRLRENTEAFF. CDR3 coding DNA: TGTGCCAGCAGCTCCCGCCTGCGGGAGAACACTGAAGCTTTCTTT.

V gene TRBV19 combines with J gene TRBJ1-3, with 7 nucleotides matching TRBD1. The CDR3 loop spans 18 amino acids. The germline CDR1 and CDR2 sequences are LNHDA and SQIVND (reference sequence). V was pared by 2 bases and J by 4 bases, with 14 bases of the junction left unmatched. CDR3 protein: CASSIPGQAGVIGNTIYF. The CDR3, as DNA: TGTGCCAGTAGTATACCCGGACAGGCCGGCGTTATCGGAAACACCATATATTTT. The full variable domain, its missing parts supplied by reference TRBV19 and TRBJ1-3, is DGGITQSPKYLFRKEGQNVTLSCEQNLNHDAMYWYRQDPGQGLRLIYYSQIVNDFQKGDIAEGYSVSREKKESFPLTVTSAQKNPTAFYLCASSIPGQAGVIGNTIYFGEGSWLTVV.

The chain combines TRBV7-6 with TRBJ2-1; perhaps TRBD1 as D (5 bases). Germline V gene lookup returns CDR1 SGHVS and CDR2 FNYEAQ. Trimming removed 5 bases at V and 9 bases at J, with 11 bases between. This CDR3 has 12 residues. CDR3 region: CASSLPQGEQFF. The CDR3 DNA reads as TGTGCCAGCAGCCTCCCCCAGGGTGAGCAGTTCTTC.

This chain connects TRBV10-1 to TRBJ2-1; D is possibly TRBD2 (6 bases). V was shortened by 2 bases and J by 0 bases, with 14 bases between the two germline ends. This CDR3 has 17 amino acids. Germline V gives CDR1 WNHNN, CDR2 SYGVQD (reference sequence). The CDR3 region has the DNA TGCGCCAGCAGTGAGGAAGCCGGAGGGAGCTCCTACAATGAGCAGTTCTTC. This encodes CASSEEAGGSSYNEQFF.

The V and J genes are TRBV9 and TRBJ2-3, with 10 bases identical to TRBD1. V lost 4 bases, J lost 3 bases, and 5 bases stayed unmatched. The CDR3 loop spans 15 amino acids. Germline V lookup: CDR1 SGDLS, CDR2 YYNGEE. CDR3 sequence: CASSLRQGATDTQYF. DNA of the CDR3: TGTGCCAGCAGCCTCCGACAGGGGGCAACAGATACGCAGTATTTT.

The V gene is TRBV11-3, the J gene TRBJ2-3; 10 nucleotides line up with TRBD2. V dropped 1 base and J dropped 2; count of bases not matched to a gene: 6. Germline V gene data show CDR1 as SGHNT and CDR2 as YENEEA. The CDR3 is 17 amino acids. As DNA, the CDR3 is TGTGCCAGCAGCTTAGGCGGTAGCGGGGGGCTCACAGATACGCAGTATTTT. It codes for CASSLGGSGGLTDTQYF.

The genes are TRBV30 and TRBJ2-7, with D perhaps matching TRBD1 (5 bases). This CDR3 spans 14 amino acids. In germline, CDR1 is GTSNPN, CDR2 SVGIG (reference sequence). V was shortened by 3 bases and J by 5 bases, with 17 bases between the two germline ends. CDR3 in amino acids: CAWSFLQEWDEQYF. In DNA, the CDR3 is TGTGCCTGGAGCTTCCTACAGGAGTGGGACGAGCAGTACTTC.